These 21 T cell receptor beta chains were all obtained from the same sample, sequenced in a study of CD8 T cells in ankylosing spondylitis. Using its own MiXCR run on the 5' RACE reads, TCRdb lists one record per CDR3 protein. The sample lists under 250,000 distinct CDR3 sequences, 7.5% to 9.5% occurring once. The sequenced material came from blood, either unsorted or a sorted T cell fraction (not recorded which). The source is a female donor with ankylosing spondylitis or in good health (not recorded which).

There are many counts of this clonotype. The chain links TRBV12-3 or TRBV12-4 to TRBJ2-5; no reliable D call. V lost 5 bases and J lost 0, with 4 bases in between. The CDR3 is made up of 12 amino acids. CDR3 nucleotides: TGTGCCAGCAGTACGTACCAAGAGACCCAGTACTTC. Encoded protein: CASSTYQETQYF.

This chain joins TRBV7-2 and TRBJ1-1; 7 bases line up with TRBD1. V lost 6 bases to trimming and J lost 5 bases; unmatched junction nucleotides: 15. The CDR3 extends over 16 amino acids. The germline CDR1 and CDR2 sequences are SGHTA and FQGNSA. This chain's CDR3 is CASSFNSRGQFTEAFF. Written as DNA, the CDR3 is TGTGCCAGCAGTTTTAATTCGCGGGGACAGTTTACTGAAGCTTTCTTT. The entire variable domain, with the rest obtained from reference TRBV7-2 and TRBJ1-1, is as follows: GAGVSQSPSNKVTEKGKDVELRCDPISGHTALYWYRQSLGQGLEFLIYFQGNSAPDKSGLPSDRFSAERTGGSVSTLTIQRTQQEDSAVYLCASSFNSRGQFTEAFFGQGTRLTVV.

This clonotype was seen repeatedly, ten times or more. The V and J genes are TRBV9 and TRBJ2-1; TRBD2 matches at 16 bases. The CDR3 has 21 amino acids. The germline V gene encodes CDR1 SGDLS and CDR2 YYNGEE. Losses at the gene ends were 2 bases for V and 6 bases for J; bases not matched to a gene: 17. The CDR3 reads CASSVQEGTSGRAGYPNEQFF. Written as DNA, the CDR3 is TGTGCCAGCAGCGTTCAAGAGGGGACTAGCGGGAGGGCCGGTTATCCCAATGAGCAGTTCTTC.

This clonotype has at least ten counts. The DNA for the CDR3 is TGCAGTGCTGCTAATACTCAGCACACTGAAGCTTTCTTT. Its protein product is CSAANTQHTEAFF. The chain recombines TRBV20-1 with TRBJ1-1; D gene uncertain. Germline V lookup: CDR1 DFQATT, CDR2 SNEGSKA (reference sequence). The CDR3 length is 13 residues. V was trimmed by 5 bases and J by 3 bases, leaving 13 bases between them.

There are many counts of this clonotype. The chain employs TRBV7-9 and TRBJ2-7; TRBD2 aligns across 11 bases. Unmatched junction bases numbered 5, after V lost 6 bases and J lost 1 base. This CDR3 is 15 amino acids long. Germline CDR1 and CDR2: SEHNR and FQNEAQ (reference sequence). This CDR3 is CASRHTSGSSYEQYF. The CDR3 nucleotides are TGTGCCAGCAGACATACTAGCGGGAGTTCCTACGAGCAGTACTTC. The full variable domain, rest sourced from reference TRBV7-9 and TRBJ2-7, is DTGVSQNPRHKITKRGQNVTFRCDPISEHNRLYWYRQTLGQGPEFLTYFQNEAQLEKSRLLSDRFSAERPKGSFSTLEIQRTEQGDSAMYLCASRHTSGSSYEQYFGPGTRLTVT.

The chain couples TRBV7-3 to TRBJ2-1; 8 bases are shared with TRBD2. The CDR3 covers 16 residues. The V gene's germline CDR1 is SGHTA and CDR2 FQGTGA. After removal of 3 bases from V and 8 bases from J, the junction contained 12 bases not matched to a gene. CDR3 in DNA: TGTGCCAGCAGCTTTTCCGCGGGACTAGAGTTCTATGAGCAGTTCTTC. Translated: CASSFSAGLEFYEQFF. The full variable domain, in which reference TRBV7-3 and TRBJ2-1 provide the parts outside the CDR3, is GAGVSQTPSNKVTEKGKYVELRCDPISGHTALYWYRQSLGQGPEFLIYFQGTGAADDSGLPNDRFFAVRPEGSVSTLKIQRTERGDSAVYLCASSFSAGLEFYEQFFGPGTRLTVL.

This clonotype was found many times. The chain is built from TRBV6-5 and TRBJ2-7; no reliable D call. The CDR3 loop spans 16 amino acids. V lost 0 bases to trimming and J lost 5 bases, with 17 bases between them. In germline, CDR1 is MNHEY, CDR2 SVGAGI. This CDR3 reads CASSYSPSIIVDEQYF. In nucleotides, the CDR3 is TGTGCCAGCAGTTACTCCCCTAGTATCATCGTCGACGAGCAGTACTTC.

This clonotype occurred many times. The chain has TRBV6-2 or TRBV6-3 and TRBJ1-2; 8 nucleotides align to TRBD1. V trimming: 2 bases; J trimming: 8 bases; junction bases outside the gene matches: 1. This CDR3 is 12 amino acids long. Looked up from germline, CDR1 is MNHEY and CDR2 is SVGEGT. As DNA, the CDR3 is TGTGCCAGCAGTTACCCAGGGGGCGGCTACACCTTC. It is translated as CASSYPGGGYTF.

This clonotype was counted ten times or more. This sequence joins TRBV18 and TRBJ2-1; weak D call: TRBD2 (6 bases). Germline CDR1 is KGHSH and CDR2 is LQKENI. This CDR3 contains 16 residues. V was clipped by 6 bases and J by 3 bases, with 18 bases between them. The DNA for the CDR3 is TGTGCCAGCTCCTTCGGCGGGGCTAGCAGCTACAATGAGCAGTTCTTC. This encodes CASSFGGASSYNEQFF. Variable domain in full (rest from reference TRBV18 and TRBJ2-1): NAGVMQNPRHLVRRRGQEARLRCSPMKGHSHVYWYRQLPEEGLKFMVYLQKENIIDESGMPKERFSAEFPKEGPSILRIQQVVRGDSAAYFCASSFGGASSYNEQFFGPGTRLTVL.

This clonotype showed up many times. The J gene is TRBJ2-1, the V gene TRBV5-1; 7 bases map to TRBD2. The CDR3 length is 16 residues. The V gene end was trimmed by 5 bases and the J gene end by 2 bases; junction bases not matched to a gene: 10. Germline V CDR1 and CDR2: SGHRS, YFSETQ. This chain's CDR3 is CASSPESGEPYNEQFF. DNA for the CDR3: TGCGCCAGCAGTCCAGAAAGCGGGGAGCCCTACAATGAGCAGTTCTTC. The full variable domain, with the rest looked up from reference TRBV5-1 and TRBJ2-1, is KAGVTQTPRYLIKTRGQQVTLSCSPISGHRSVSWYQQTPGQGLQFLFEYFSETQRNKGNFPGRFSGRQFSNSRSEMNVSTLELGDSALYLCASSPESGEPYNEQFFGPGTRLTVL.

The sample holds many counts of this clonotype. The V gene is TRBV5-6, the J gene TRBJ2-1; D might be TRBD2 (5 bases). Trimming cost V 1 base and J 7 bases, with 6 bases left between them. This CDR3 comprises 12 residues. Germline V lookup: CDR1 SGHDT, CDR2 YYEEEE. CDR3 sequence (DNA): TGTGCCAGCAGCTTGCCGGGGAATGAGCAGTTCTTC. Translated, it gives CASSLPGNEQFF.

This clonotype was seen repeatedly, ten times or more. The chain uses TRBV20-1 and TRBJ1-3, with 9 bases identical to TRBD1. Trimming cost V 5 bases and J 8 bases; bases outside gene matches: 7. There are 13 residues in the CDR3. Germline V gene lookup returns CDR1 DFQATT and CDR2 SNEGSKA (reference sequence). In nucleotides, the CDR3 is TGCAGTGCTCCCGGGACAGGGAGAGACACCATATATTTT. Encoded protein: CSAPGTGRDTIYF.

This clonotype was detected only a few times. The rearrangement uses TRBV7-2 and TRBJ2-4; tentative D call: TRBD2 (6 bases). V lost 4 bases and J lost 8, with 21 bases in between. CDR1 is SGHTA and CDR2 is FQGNSA in the germline V gene. The CDR3 is made up of 16 amino acids. CDR3 sequence: CASSSAIWGGMDIQYF. DNA of the CDR3: TGTGCCAGCAGCTCTGCCATTTGGGGCGGGATGGACATTCAGTACTTC.

This clonotype was detected ten times or more. The chain recombines TRBV7-2 with TRBJ2-1; D remains unclear. From germline, CDR1 is SGHTA and CDR2 FQGNSA. Trimming cost V 4 bases and J 7 bases, with 14 bases left between them. CDR3 size: 14 residues. CDR3 loop: CASSSGPTRNEQFF. In nucleotides, the CDR3 is TGTGCCAGCAGCTCCGGCCCAACACGGAATGAGCAGTTCTTC.

The sample holds many counts of this clonotype. J is TRBJ2-1 and V is TRBV6-1; weak D call: TRBD2 (6 bases). This CDR3 has 17 amino acids. CDR1 is MNHNS, CDR2 SASEGT, per germline. Trimming stripped 5 bases from V and 8 bases from J, with 25 bases between. The CDR3 sequence is CASSRSSGSFLGDEQFF. The CDR3 DNA is TGTGCCAGCAGTCGTTCCAGCGGGTCTTTCCTTGGGGATGAGCAGTTCTTC.

The table lists this clonotype with many counts. This rearrangement joins TRBV4-3 to TRBJ2-3, with TRBD2 matching over 13 bases. Germline V lookup: CDR1 LGHNA, CDR2 YSLEER. V shed 1 base, J shed 2 bases, and the junction held 3 bases outside the gene matches. The CDR3 sequence is 17 residues long. The DNA of the CDR3 is TGCGCCAGCAGCCAAGGAGGGACTAGCGGGATCACAGATACGCAGTATTTT. Its protein product is CASSQGGTSGITDTQYF.

This clonotype was picked up many times. The V and J genes are TRBV20-1 and TRBJ2-7; 7 bases fit TRBD1. J gave up 3 bases and V 3 bases, and 11 bases lay outside the gene matches. CDR3 length: 15 amino acids. Germline CDR1 and CDR2: DFQATT and SNEGSKA (reference sequence). The chain's CDR3 is CSARSGTVSLYEQYF. The CDR3 DNA reads TGCAGTGCTAGGTCCGGGACAGTGTCTCTCTACGAGCAGTACTTC.

This chain's CDR3 is CSAIGQGAIVEDRNEQFF. DNA of the CDR3: TGCAGTGCTATCGGACAGGGGGCTATCGTTGAGGATCGCAATGAGCAGTTCTTC. The J gene is TRBJ2-1, the V gene TRBV20-1, with 11 bases fitting TRBD1. The J segment lost 6 bases and the V segment lost 4 bases, leaving 17 bases of the junction unmatched. Germline V gene data show CDR1 as DFQATT and CDR2 as SNEGSKA (reference sequence). The CDR3 is 18 amino acids.

This clonotype was seen repeatedly, ten times or more. The genes are TRBV5-1 and TRBJ2-3; D uncertain. V gave up 1 base and J gave up 0 bases, with 9 bases separating them. Per the germline V gene, CDR1 is SGHRS and CDR2 is YFSETQ. The CDR3 is 15 amino acids. The CDR3 here is CASSLTVDSTDTQYF. In nucleotides, the CDR3 is TGCGCCAGCAGCTTGACGGTGGATAGCACAGATACGCAGTATTTT.

This clonotype appeared a few times. This rearrangement joins TRBV7-9 to TRBJ2-7; tentatively, D is TRBD1 or TRBD2 (6 bases each). Trimming cost V 4 bases and J 2 bases, with 15 bases left between them. The CDR3 extends over 15 amino acids. Germline loops: CDR1 SEHNR, CDR2 FQNEAQ (reference sequence). This CDR3 reads CASSSRRGSTYEQYF. CDR3 sequence (DNA): TGTGCCAGCAGCTCCCGGAGGGGGAGTACCTACGAGCAGTACTTC.

This rearrangement joins TRBV29-1 to TRBJ2-3; D gene uncertain. This CDR3 has 13 amino acids. Per germline, CDR1 SQVTM and CDR2 ANQGSEA. V shed 4 bases and J shed 5 bases, with 13 bases lying between them. The CDR3 coding sequence is TGCAGCGTTGGGTCTAGAGCAGGAGATACGCAGTATTTT. Its translation is CSVGSRAGDTQYF.